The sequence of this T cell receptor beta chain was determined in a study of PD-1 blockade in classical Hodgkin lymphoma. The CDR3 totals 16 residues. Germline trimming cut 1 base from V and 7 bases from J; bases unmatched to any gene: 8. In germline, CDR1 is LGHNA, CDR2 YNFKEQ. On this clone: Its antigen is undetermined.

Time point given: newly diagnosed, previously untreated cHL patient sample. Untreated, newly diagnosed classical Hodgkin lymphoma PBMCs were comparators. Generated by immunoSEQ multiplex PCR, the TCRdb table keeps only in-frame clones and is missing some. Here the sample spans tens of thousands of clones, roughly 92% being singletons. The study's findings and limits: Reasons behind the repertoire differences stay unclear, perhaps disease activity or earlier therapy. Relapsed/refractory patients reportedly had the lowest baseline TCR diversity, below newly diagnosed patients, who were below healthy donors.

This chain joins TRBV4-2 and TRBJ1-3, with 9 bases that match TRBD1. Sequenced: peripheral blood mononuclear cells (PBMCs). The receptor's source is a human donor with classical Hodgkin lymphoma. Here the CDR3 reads CASSQVEPGQGNTIYF. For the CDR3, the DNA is TGTGCCAGCAGCCAAGTGGAGCCGGGACAGGGTAACACCATATATTTT.